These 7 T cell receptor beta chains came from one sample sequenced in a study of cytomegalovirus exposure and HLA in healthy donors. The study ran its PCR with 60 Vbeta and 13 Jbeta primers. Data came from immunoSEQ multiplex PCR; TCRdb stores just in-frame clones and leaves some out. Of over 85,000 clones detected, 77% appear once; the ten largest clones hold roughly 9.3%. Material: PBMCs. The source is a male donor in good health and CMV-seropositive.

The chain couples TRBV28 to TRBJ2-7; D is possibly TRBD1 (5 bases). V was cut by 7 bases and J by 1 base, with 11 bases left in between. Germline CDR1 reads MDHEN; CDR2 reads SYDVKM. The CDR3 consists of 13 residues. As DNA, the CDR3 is TGTGCCAGCAAAGACAGTTCTTCCTACGAGCAGTACTTC. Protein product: CASKDSSSYEQYF.

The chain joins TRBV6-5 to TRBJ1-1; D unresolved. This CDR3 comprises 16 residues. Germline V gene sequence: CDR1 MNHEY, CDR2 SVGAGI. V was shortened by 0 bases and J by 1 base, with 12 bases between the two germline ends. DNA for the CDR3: TGTGCCAGCAGTTACTCGAGTGGGCCTAAGAACACTGAAGCTTTCTTT. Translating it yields CASSYSSGPKNTEAFF.

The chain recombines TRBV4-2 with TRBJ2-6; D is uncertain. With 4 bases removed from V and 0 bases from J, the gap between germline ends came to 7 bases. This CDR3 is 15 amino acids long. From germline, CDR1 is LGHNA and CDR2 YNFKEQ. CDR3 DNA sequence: TGTGCCAGCAGCCTCCAGTACTCTGGGGCCAACGTCCTGACTTTC. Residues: CASSLQYSGANVLTF.

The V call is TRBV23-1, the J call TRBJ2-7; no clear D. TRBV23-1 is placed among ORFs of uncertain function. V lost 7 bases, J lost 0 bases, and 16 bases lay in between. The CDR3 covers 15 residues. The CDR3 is CASIPPHESSYEQYF. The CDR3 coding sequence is TGCGCCAGCATCCCCCCTCACGAGAGCTCCTACGAGCAGTACTTC.

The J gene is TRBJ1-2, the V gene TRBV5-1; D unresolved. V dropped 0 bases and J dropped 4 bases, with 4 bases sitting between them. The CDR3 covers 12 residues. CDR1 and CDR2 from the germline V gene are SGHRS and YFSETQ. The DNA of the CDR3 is TGCGCCAGCAGCTTGGACAGCTATGGCTACACCTTC. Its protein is CASSLDSYGYTF.

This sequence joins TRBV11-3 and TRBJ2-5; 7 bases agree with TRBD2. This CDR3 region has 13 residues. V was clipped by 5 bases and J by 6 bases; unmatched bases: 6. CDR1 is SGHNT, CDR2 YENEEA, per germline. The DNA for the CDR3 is TGTGCCAGCAGCCATGGGGGGGGAAAGACCCAGTACTTC. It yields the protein CASSHGGGKTQYF.

CDR3 sequence reads: CASRAGVGTEAFF. CDR3 nucleotides: TGTGCCAGCAGAGCGGGGGTAGGCACTGAAGCTTTCTTT. The J gene is TRBJ1-1, the V gene TRBV19; D possibly corresponds to TRBD1 (5 bases). Trimming took off 9 bases at V and 4 bases at J, with 15 bases between the two ends. Germline-derived CDR1 and CDR2 are LNHDA and SQIVND (reference sequence). The CDR3 is 13 amino acids.